The present T cell receptor beta chain was sequenced within a study of shared T cell receptors in the human thymus. This CDR3 spans 18 amino acids. Unmatched junction bases numbered 13, after V lost 1 base and J lost 6 bases. Germline-derived CDR1 and CDR2 are LGHNT and FRNRAP. This clone showed up just a few times. Produced via immunoSEQ multiplex PCR; TCRdb's table is partial and in-frame only. The sample has 500,000 to 750,000 clones; over 75% are singletons. The sample was also reused in another study, on human thymus T cells.

This clonotype was obtained from a boy younger than two with a congenital heart defect. The rearrangement uses TRBV12-5 and TRBJ2-2; 8 positions match TRBD1. The material sequenced was thymocytes. CDR3 nucleotides: TGTGCTAGTGGTTTGGGATTTTGGACAGGGCTTAACGCCGGGGAGCTGTTTTTT. Translated: CASGLGFWTGLNAGELFF.